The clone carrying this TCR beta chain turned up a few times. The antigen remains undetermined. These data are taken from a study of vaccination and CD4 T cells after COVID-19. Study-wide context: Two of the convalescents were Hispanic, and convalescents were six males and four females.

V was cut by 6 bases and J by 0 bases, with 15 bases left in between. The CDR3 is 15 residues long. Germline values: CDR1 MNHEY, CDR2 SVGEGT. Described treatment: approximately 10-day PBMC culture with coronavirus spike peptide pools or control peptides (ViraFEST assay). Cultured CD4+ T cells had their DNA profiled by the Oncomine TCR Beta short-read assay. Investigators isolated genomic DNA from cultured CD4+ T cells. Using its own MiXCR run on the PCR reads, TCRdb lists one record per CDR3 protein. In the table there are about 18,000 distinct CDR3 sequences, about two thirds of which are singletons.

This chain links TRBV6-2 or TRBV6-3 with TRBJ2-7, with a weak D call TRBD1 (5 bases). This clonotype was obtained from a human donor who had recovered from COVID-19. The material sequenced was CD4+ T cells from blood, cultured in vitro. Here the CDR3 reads CASSNRQSNSYEQYF. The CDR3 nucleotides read TGTGCCAGCAGCAATAGACAGAGTAACTCCTACGAGCAGTACTTC.